This TCR beta chain was sequenced for a study of cytomegalovirus exposure and HLA in healthy donors. Points from the study as a whole: 150 or so TCR beta chains were listed as cytomegalovirus-associated. Confirmation was obtained in vitro that a few CMV-associated chains are specific for CMV antigens. The tendency of first-cohort TCR clusters to co-occur in the 100 to 150 validation repertoires was identified by a subsequent analysis.

Sequenced by immunoSEQ multiplex PCR; TCRdb stores in-frame clones only, minus some. The table records some 130,000 clones, approximately 89% of them present only once. Turning to this clone: The antigen is not known.

The CDR3 covers 17 residues. V was clipped by 4 bases and J by 0 bases; unmatched bases: 6. Germline V lookup: CDR1 SGHNT, CDR2 YYREEE (reference sequence). The source material was PBMCs. The receptor's source is a young woman in good health and CMV-seronegative. The chain has TRBV5-4 and TRBJ1-4; 10 bases are shared with TRBD1. The CDR3, as DNA: TGTGCCAGCAGCGCCCCGGACAGGGGGACAACTAATGAAAAACTGTTTTTT. This sequence encodes CASSAPDRGTTNEKLFF.